This T cell receptor (beta chain) derives from a study of human T cells and chemical hapten exposure. Study-wide points: TCRs above 1 in 1000 frequency did not change with DPC sensitization.

Deletions cut 4 bases from V and 2 bases from J, with 6 bases between. Germline CDR1 is SQVTM and CDR2 is ANQGSEA. The CDR3 spans 11 residues. This clonotype occurred a few times. The antigen is undetermined. The time point denotes: patch test 2, 6 weeks after DPC sensitization. Treatment denoted: therapeutic diphenylcyclopropenone sensitization with weekly scalp DPC. The starting material, unfractionated whole blood, was used for total RNA extraction. TCRdb re-analysed the RACE reads in MiXCR, keeping a single row per CDR3 protein. This sample has some 100,000 distinct CDR3 sequences, with more than 7% found just once.

The sequence was collected from a woman in her 40s with alopecia areata. Some clones in this sample may be carry-over from other donors' samples. The genes are TRBV29-1 and TRBJ2-7, with D unclear. Sample: whole blood, taken in connection with sensitization to the hapten diphenylcyclopropenone (DPC). CDR3 loop: CSVGLTYEQYF. The CDR3 DNA follows: TGCAGCGTTGGACTTACCTACGAGCAGTACTTC.